These T cell receptor beta chains were read from a single sample in a study of identical twins. TCRdb analysed the 5' RACE reads with MiXCR anew, one entry per CDR3 protein. Counted here are approximately 220,000 distinct CDR3 sequences, under 10% occurring once; the ten biggest clones make up 1.5% to 2.5%. These data were also filed under a second study, of yellow fever vaccine responses in identical twins.

Sample: memory (CD45RO+) T cells sorted from blood. These receptors were taken from a woman between 18 and 29 years old in good health. Both conserved end residues are part of each CDR3. A D gene is named only where the DNA matches it firmly. A row's size may be missing; if present it is once, few, many or a size class.

many | - | TRBJ2-7 | TRBV3-1 | CASSQDVTPAYEQYF | TGTGCCAGCAGCCAAGACGTTACACCTGCCTACGAGCAGTACTTC
- | TRBD2 | TRBJ2-3 | TRBV6-4 | CASALGSGRGTDTQYF | TGTGCCTCCGCCCTTGGCAGCGGGAGGGGGACAGATACGCAGTATTTT
many | TRBD2 | TRBJ2-4 | TRBV10-1 | CASSGGLAAKNIQYF | TGCGCCAGCAGTGGGGGACTAGCGGCTAAAAACATTCAGTACTTC
few | TRBD1 | TRBJ2-3 | TRBV7-2 | CASSRDRPYTDTQYF | TGTGCCAGCAGCAGGGACAGGCCTTACACAGATACGCAGTATTTT
few | - | TRBJ2-7 | TRBV28 | CASTGLYEQYF | TGTGCCAGCACCGGGCTTTACGAGCAGTACTTC
many | TRBD1 | TRBJ1-2 | TRBV29-1 | CSVGQGAVSDGYTF | TGCAGCGTCGGACAGGGGGCAGTTTCGGATGGCTACACCTTC
few | TRBD1 | TRBJ2-5 | TRBV15 | CATSILDRVETQYF | TGTGCCACCAGCATCTTGGACAGGGTGGAGACCCAGTACTTC
few | - | TRBJ1-3 | TRBV9 | CASSPKGTLRLRDTIYF | TGTGCCAGCAGCCCGAAGGGGACACTCCGACTCAGGGACACCATATATTTT
- | - | TRBJ2-7 | TRBV20-1 | CSAHYGREQYF | TGCAGTGCTCATTACGGGCGCGAGCAGTACTTC
few | TRBD2 | TRBJ2-3 | TRBV20-1 | CSGRGKTDTQYF | TGCAGTGGGCGGGGGAAAACAGATACGCAGTATTTT
- | - | TRBJ1-5 | TRBV29-1 | CSHERQKDQPQHF | TGCAGCCACGAGAGGCAGAAAGATCAGCCCCAGCATTTT
few | - | TRBJ2-1 | TRBV30 | CAWSVRGKRPFNEQFF | TGTGCCTGGAGTGTGCGTGGGAAAAGACCTTTCAATGAGCAGTTCTTC
many | TRBD2 | TRBJ2-1 | TRBV12-3/TRBV12-4 | CASSLAGAHNEQFF | TGTGCCAGCAGTCTCGCGGGAGCCCACAATGAGCAGTTCTTC
few | TRBD2 | TRBJ2-1 | TRBV5-1 | CASTGGGGAYNEQFF | TGCGCCTCCACAGGAGGCGGGGGGGCCTACAATGAGCAGTTCTTC
few | - | TRBJ2-5 | TRBV20-1 | CSANLAQETQYF | TGCAGTGCAAACTTGGCCCAAGAGACCCAGTACTTC
- | TRBD2 | TRBJ2-5 | TRBV29-1 | CSSSGPGQETQYF | TGCAGCTCTAGCGGGCCGGGACAAGAGACCCAGTACTTC
few | - | TRBJ2-7 | TRBV21-1 | CASSKATYEQYF | TGTGCCAGCAGCAAAGCCACCTACGAGCAGTACTTC
- | - | TRBJ2-7 | TRBV7-2 | CASSKGGTDYEQYF | TGTGCCAGCAGCAAAGGGGGGACTGATTACGAGCAGTACTTC
- | - | TRBJ1-1 | TRBV5-5 | CASRTVRNTEAFF | TGTGCCAGCAGAACCGTGAGGAACACTGAAGCTTTCTTT
many | - | TRBJ2-1 | TRBV29-1 | CSVAEGVSEQFF | TGCAGCGTAGCGGAGGGGGTCAGTGAGCAGTTCTTC
- | - | TRBJ1-1 | TRBV10-3 | CAIRSTGTGTEAFF | TGTGCCATCAGATCAACAGGGACCGGCACTGAAGCTTTCTTT
- | TRBD2 | TRBJ2-3 | TRBV7-9 | CASSLTGLAVSTDTQYF | TGTGCCAGCAGCTTAACGGGACTAGCGGTTAGCACAGATACGCAGTATTTT
many | - | TRBJ2-7 | TRBV7-9 | CASSLGWGAFHEQYF | TGTGCCAGCAGCTTAGGATGGGGGGCATTCCACGAGCAGTACTTC
- | - | TRBJ1-2 | TRBV5-1 | CASSVGHSYGYTF | TGCGCCAGCAGCGTAGGACACTCCTATGGCTACACCTTC
many | - | TRBJ2-1 | TRBV12-3/TRBV12-4 | CASSSGTGNEQFF | TGTGCCAGCAGTTCTGGGACGGGGAATGAGCAGTTCTTC
- | - | TRBJ2-5 | TRBV19 | CASSIGRSDQETQYF | TGTGCCAGTAGTATAGGAAGGAGCGACCAAGAGACCCAGTACTTC
- | - | TRBJ2-5 | TRBV20-1 | CSARGTGLAETQYF | TGCAGTGCTAGAGGGACTGGGCTGGCGGAGACCCAGTACTTC
- | TRBD2 | TRBJ2-7 | TRBV6-2/TRBV6-3 | CASRAGALEQYF | TGTGCCTCTAGGGCGGGAGCCCTCGAGCAGTACTTC
few | TRBD2 | TRBJ2-7 | TRBV20-1 | CSASSVSGSYEQYF | TGCAGTGCTAGTAGTGTCAGCGGGAGCTACGAGCAGTACTTC
few | TRBD2 | TRBJ2-7 | TRBV28 | CASSLPGTGGPYEQYF | TGTGCCAGCAGTTTGCCCGGGACGGGGGGTCCCTACGAGCAGTACTTC
many | - | TRBJ2-6 | TRBV11-2 | CASSLVSAGTSGANVLTF | TGTGCCAGCAGCTTAGTAAGCGCGGGGACCTCTGGGGCCAACGTCCTGACTTTC
few | TRBD2 | TRBJ2-7 | TRBV6-5 | CASSWSGGGYEQYF | TGTGCCAGCAGTTGGTCGGGGGGGGGCTACGAGCAGTACTTC
many | - | TRBJ1-2 | TRBV4-2 | CASSQDNYGYTF | TGTGCCAGCAGCCAAGACAACTATGGCTACACCTTC
many | TRBD2 | TRBJ2-3 | TRBV12-3/TRBV12-4 | CASRSGGSDTQYF | TGTGCCAGCAGGTCGGGGGGATCAGATACGCAGTATTTT
few | - | TRBJ1-4 | TRBV5-1 | CASSHRALAGNVEKLFF | TGCGCCAGCAGCCACCGGGCCCTCGCCGGCAATGTCGAAAAACTGTTTTTT
- | - | TRBJ1-5 | TRBV12-3/TRBV12-4 | CASSLTGPGQPQHF | TGTGCCAGCAGTCTAACAGGGCCAGGTCAGCCCCAGCATTTT
many | - | TRBJ2-1 | TRBV5-1 | CASSPNPGQLYNEQFF | TGCGCCAGCAGCCCTAATCCGGGACAATTATACAATGAGCAGTTCTTC
few | TRBD1 | TRBJ1-2 | TRBV3-1 | CASSPTGGLYGYTF | TGTGCCAGCAGTCCGACAGGGGGGCTTTATGGCTACACCTTC
- | - | TRBJ2-7 | TRBV20-1 | CSANPPTPGIYEQYF | TGCAGTGCTAACCCTCCTACTCCAGGGATCTACGAGCAGTACTTC
few | TRBD2 | TRBJ2-7 | TRBV18 | CASSRLAGVVEQYF | TGTGCCAGCTCACGACTAGCGGGAGTAGTCGAGCAGTACTTC
many | - | TRBJ2-4 | TRBV6-1 | CASSELTGGNIQYF | TGTGCCAGCAGTGAACTAACGGGCGGAAACATTCAGTACTTC
many | - | TRBJ2-1 | TRBV6-4 | CASSDSEEGGYNEQFF | TGTGCCAGCAGTGACTCCGAGGAAGGGGGTTACAATGAGCAGTTCTTC
many | - | TRBJ2-2 | TRBV6-2/TRBV6-3 | CASSPFRGDGAGELFF | TGTGCCAGCAGCCCATTTCGTGGAGACGGGGCCGGGGAGCTGTTTTTT
few | TRBD2 | TRBJ2-1 | TRBV7-2 | CASSSGTSGRLNEQFF | TGTGCCAGCAGCTCCGGGACTAGCGGGAGACTCAATGAGCAGTTCTTC
many | - | TRBJ1-1 | TRBV2 | CASSVGGNTEAFF | TGTGCCAGCTCCGTGGGGGGGAACACTGAAGCTTTCTTT
many | - | TRBJ1-2 | TRBV12-3/TRBV12-4 | CASSSSSTLRGYTF | TGTGCCAGCAGTTCCTCTTCCACTCTTAGGGGCTACACCTTC
many | TRBD1 | TRBJ1-2 | TRBV5-1 | CAKDRAGYTF | TGCGCCAAGGACAGGGCTGGCTACACCTTC
many | TRBD1 | TRBJ1-1 | TRBV5-1 | CASSLEGARGTEAFF | TGCGCCAGCAGCTTGGAGGGGGCTAGAGGCACTGAAGCTTTCTTT
few | - | TRBJ2-2 | TRBV6-1 | CASRWTLGGGGELFF | TGTGCCAGCAGGTGGACCCTAGGAGGGGGCGGGGAGCTGTTTTTT
few | - | TRBJ2-1 | TRBV6-2/TRBV6-3 | CASSSSGKRREQFF | TGTGCCAGCAGTTCCAGTGGGAAACGCCGGGAGCAGTTCTTC
- | - | TRBJ2-6 | TRBV30 | CAWNRDPTGANVLTF | TGTGCCTGGAACAGGGACCCTACTGGGGCCAACGTCCTGACCTTC
few | TRBD1 | TRBJ2-7 | TRBV5-1 | CASSFQLAGGSSYEQYF | TGCGCCAGCAGCTTTCAACTCGCAGGGGGCAGCTCCTACGAGCAGTACTTC
many | - | TRBJ2-7 | TRBV7-9 | CASSFADRYEQYF | TGTGCCAGCAGCTTTGCGGATAGATACGAGCAGTACTTC
few | TRBD1 | TRBJ2-1 | TRBV7-7 | CASSLIPGQGYNEQFF | TGTGCTAGCAGCTTAATCCCCGGACAGGGCTACAATGAGCAGTTCTTC
few | TRBD2 | TRBJ2-2 | TRBV20-1 | CSASPGRGRTGELFF | TGCAGTGCTAGTCCCGGGAGGGGAAGGACCGGGGAGCTGTTTTTT
many | - | TRBJ2-7 | TRBV6-2/TRBV6-3 | CASSLSREQYF | TGTGCCAGCAGTTTGTCGCGCGAGCAGTACTTC
- | - | TRBJ2-6 | TRBV2 | CASSPPGISGANVLTF | TGTGCCAGCAGTCCCCCTGGGATTTCTGGGGCCAACGTCCTGACTTTC
- | TRBD1 | TRBJ1-2 | TRBV7-2 | CASSSPGQANYGYTF | TGTGCCAGCAGCTCACCTGGACAGGCCAACTATGGCTACACCTTC
- | - | TRBJ1-5 | TRBV4-1 | CASSQGRNQPQHF | TGCGCCAGCAGCCAAGGACGCAATCAGCCCCAGCATTTT
few | - | TRBJ2-5 | TRBV7-9 | CASSVNPAGGDQETQYF | TGTGCCAGCAGCGTCAACCCGGCAGGGGGGGACCAAGAGACCCAGTACTTC